Listed here are 9 T cell receptor beta chains from one sample, sequenced in a study of early T cells in non-severe SARS-CoV-2 infection. TCRdb passed the 5' RACE reads through MiXCR, listing each CDR3 protein once. This sample has under 140,000 distinct CDR3 sequences; around 12% occur once, and the top ten carry approximately 3.5%. The sequences come from whole blood, collected at baseline. The receptors shown here come from an adult who was a healthcare worker with PCR-confirmed SARS-CoV-2 infection or an uninfected control (not recorded which).

The sample holds many counts of this clonotype. The chain couples TRBV6-2 or TRBV6-3 to TRBJ2-3, with D possibly TRBD1 on 6 matching bases. CDR3 length equals 15 residues. V lost 7 bases, J lost 2 bases, and 16 bases lay in between. The germline gives CDR1 MNHEY, CDR2 SVGEGT. The CDR3 sequence is CASNFQGTLTDTQYF. CDR3 coding DNA: TGTGCCAGCAATTTCCAGGGGACGCTCACAGATACGCAGTATTTT.

This clonotype was observed many times. V gene TRBV7-2 combines with J gene TRBJ2-1, with unresolved D. The CDR3 spans 12 residues. Trimming shortened V by 5 bases and J by 9 bases, and 11 bases separated the two germline ends. Germline CDR1 and CDR2: SGHTA and FQGNSA. The CDR3 protein is CASSRFDGEQFF. The CDR3 DNA sequence: TGTGCCAGCAGCCGCTTTGATGGTGAGCAGTTCTTC.

This chain links TRBV30 with TRBJ1-5; unclear D gene. The germline V gene has CDR1 GTSNPN and CDR2 SVGIG (reference sequence). V was clipped by 2 bases and J by 4 bases, with 18 bases between them. The CDR3 is made up of 16 amino acids. CDR3 sequence: CAWSSVTGAPNQPQHF. CDR3 nucleotide sequence: TGTGCCTGGAGTTCCGTAACGGGCGCACCGAATCAGCCCCAGCATTTT.

This clonotype was counted only a few times. This chain joins TRBV20-1 and TRBJ2-3; 9 bases match TRBD2. Losses at the gene ends were 7 bases for V and 3 bases for J; bases not matched to a gene: 5. Germline values: CDR1 DFQATT, CDR2 SNEGSKA (reference sequence). The CDR3 extends over 13 amino acids. The CDR3 DNA is TGCAGTGGAGTTAGCGGGAGTACAGATACGCAGTATTTT. As protein: CSGVSGSTDTQYF.

There are a few counts of this clonotype. The chain recombines TRBV7-2 with TRBJ2-1; the D call may be TRBD1 or TRBD2 (6 bases each). The CDR3 totals 16 residues. V lost 2 bases to trimming and J lost 0 bases, with 11 bases between them. Germline CDR1 reads SGHTA; CDR2 reads FQGNSA. The CDR3 loop reads CASSLWRGSSYNEQFF. The CDR3 DNA reads as TGTGCCAGCAGCTTATGGAGGGGGAGCTCCTACAATGAGCAGTTCTTC.

The chain links TRBV12-3 or TRBV12-4 to TRBJ1-2; D is unresolved. CDR3 size: 14 residues. Trimming shortened V by 2 bases and J by 5 bases, and 12 bases separated the two germline ends. CDR3: CASSLRETLYGYTF. The CDR3 DNA reads as TGTGCCAGCAGTTTAAGGGAAACCCTTTATGGCTACACCTTC.

The chain has TRBV10-3 and TRBJ1-1; D unresolved. V lost 1 base and J 0 bases, leaving 6 bases between the germline ends. CDR3 length equals 14 residues. Germline CDR1 ENHRY, CDR2 SYGVKD. CDR3 in amino acids: CAISEYGLNTEAFF. As DNA, the CDR3 is TGTGCCATCAGTGAGTACGGACTGAACACTGAAGCTTTCTTT.

V is TRBV3-1 and J is TRBJ1-1; D is unclear. The CDR3 totals 12 residues. V was pared by 2 bases and J by 8 bases, with 9 bases between. Germline V CDR1 and CDR2: LGHDT, YNNKEL (reference sequence). The DNA of the CDR3 is TGTGCCAGCAGCCAACACACCGGAGAAGCTTTCTTT. Amino acids: CASSQHTGEAFF.

The rearrangement links TRBV7-2 to TRBJ1-6; D uncertain. Trimming removed 3 bases at V and 8 bases at J, with 17 bases between. CDR1 is SGHTA and CDR2 is FQGNSA in the germline V gene. This CDR3 is 16 amino acids long. For the CDR3, the DNA is TGTGCCAGCAGCTTCTCAGCTCGACTGGACTATTCACCCCTCCACTTT. Its protein product is CASSFSARLDYSPLHF.